The next 28 T cell receptor beta chains were all read from a single sample in a study of T-cell memory formation after mild COVID-19. MiXCR, run by TCRdb on the 5' RACE reads, gives a single entry per CDR3 protein. The sample lists about 270,000 distinct CDR3 sequences; 18% were seen once. The sequenced sample consisted of PBMCs or a T cell subset sorted from them (not recorded which). Receptors originate from a young man who had mild COVID-19 (a few samples of this study predate the infection). Cell type and time point are not known.

This sequence joins TRBV9 and TRBJ2-1; 12 bases map to TRBD2. Trimming removed 1 base from V and 3 bases from J; junction bases left unmatched: 11. The CDR3 runs 19 residues. CDR1 is SGDLS and CDR2 is YYNGEE in the germline V gene. The DNA for the CDR3 is TGTGCCAGCAGCGTAAGGGGGGCTCCGGGACTAGCGGGCTACAATGAGCAGTTCTTC. Translation: CASSVRGAPGLAGYNEQFF.

The sample holds many counts of this clonotype. The CDR3 DNA is TGTGCCAGCAGTTCTATGGGAGGACCAAACCAGTTCTTC. It specifies CASSSMGGPNQFF. The chain has TRBV2 and TRBJ2-1, with D possibly matching TRBD2 (6 bases). Germline CDR1 reads SNHLY; CDR2 reads FYNNEI. Trimming removed 5 bases from V and 13 bases from J, with 18 bases in between. The CDR3 covers 13 residues.

The rearrangement links TRBV9 to TRBJ2-2, with TRBD2 matching 8 bases. Germline lookup yields CDR1 SGDLS and CDR2 YYNGEE. V lost 4 bases to trimming and J lost 5 bases; unmatched junction nucleotides: 13. The CDR3 totals 17 residues. CDR3 nucleotides: TGTGCCAGCAGCTTTAGTCCGGGACTAGGGACGACCGGGGAGCTGTTTTTT. Encoded protein: CASSFSPGLGTTGELFF.

This chain uses TRBV12-3 or TRBV12-4 with TRBJ2-1; no clear D gene. The CDR3 is 11 amino acids. Trimming removed 1 base from V and 9 bases from J, with 4 bases in between. The chain's CDR3 is CASSLEREQFF. CDR3 nucleotides: TGTGCCAGCAGTTTAGAGCGTGAGCAGTTCTTC.

The chain has TRBV28 and TRBJ2-5; the D gene is possibly TRBD2 (5 bases). This CDR3 spans 13 amino acids. CDR1 is MDHEN and CDR2 is SYDVKM in the germline V gene. V lost 6 bases, J lost 4 bases, and 12 bases lay in between. CDR3 DNA: TGTGCCAGCAGATCGGACGGAGGAGAGACCCAGTACTTC. It specifies CASRSDGGETQYF. Full variable domain (outside the CDR3, taken from reference TRBV28 and TRBJ2-5): DVKVTQSSRYLVKRTGEKVFLECVQDMDHENMFWYRQDPGLGLRLIYFSYDVKMKEKGDIPEGYSVSREKKERFSLILESASTNQTSMYLCASRSDGGETQYFGPGTRLLVL.

This chain uses TRBV10-3 with TRBJ1-2, with TRBD1 identical over 8 bases. With V trimmed by 4 bases and J by 4 bases, 5 bases remained unmatched. This CDR3 has 14 amino acids. The germline V gene encodes CDR1 ENHRY and CDR2 SYGVKD. The CDR3 DNA is TGTGCCATCAGTGCGGTGACAGGGGTCTATGGCTACACCTTC. This sequence encodes CAISAVTGVYGYTF.

This clonotype appeared a few times. The J gene is TRBJ1-4, the V gene TRBV5-1; the match to TRBD1 covers 10 bases. The ends lost 4 bases at V and 8 bases at J; junction bases unmatched: 8. Germline CDR1 SGHRS, CDR2 YFSETQ. The length of the CDR3 is 15 residues. DNA of the CDR3: TGCGCCAGCAGCCGAGGACAGGGGGTCAGGGAAAAACTGTTTTTT. It codes for CASSRGQGVREKLFF. The full variable domain, its missing parts supplied by reference TRBV5-1 and TRBJ1-4, is KAGVTQTPRYLIKTRGQQVTLSCSPISGHRSVSWYQQTPGQGLQFLFEYFSETQRNKGNFPGRFSGRQFSNSRSEMNVSTLELGDSALYLCASSRGQGVREKLFFGSGTQLSVL.

This clonotype was detected a few times. The chain joins TRBV6-5 to TRBJ1-2; D perhaps matches TRBD1 (5 bases). Germline V lookup: CDR1 MNHEY, CDR2 SVGAGI. The CDR3 runs to 13 residues. V lost 2 bases, J lost 8 bases, and 12 bases lay in between. The CDR3 loop reads CASSYTGTMGYTF. The CDR3 DNA reads TGTGCCAGCAGTTACACAGGAACTATGGGCTACACCTTC.

The J gene is TRBJ1-4, the V gene TRBV7-6; D unresolved. CDR3 size: 14 residues. Germline lookup yields CDR1 SGHVS and CDR2 FNYEAQ. V gave up 4 bases and J gave up 0 bases, with 6 bases separating them. CDR3 sequence reads: CASSSFATNEKLFF. In nucleotides, the CDR3 is TGTGCCAGCAGCTCGTTTGCAACTAATGAAAAACTGTTTTTT.

This clonotype was counted a few times. V gene TRBV4-1 combines with J gene TRBJ2-7, with TRBD2 matching 7 bases. CDR1 MGHRA and CDR2 YSYEKL come from the germline V gene. The CDR3 consists of 15 residues. V dropped 0 bases and J dropped 4; count of bases not matched to a gene: 6. The CDR3: CASSQETRGGYEQYF. CDR3 nucleotides: TGCGCCAGCAGCCAAGAGACACGCGGGGGATACGAGCAGTACTTC.

This clonotype was counted many times. The chain recombines TRBV12-3 or TRBV12-4 with TRBJ2-1, with 10 bases identical to TRBD2. The CDR3 has 15 amino acids. V was clipped by 5 bases and J by 5 bases; unmatched bases: 6. Here the CDR3 reads CASSPSSGGHNEQFF. The CDR3 region has the DNA TGTGCCAGCAGTCCCTCTAGCGGGGGCCACAATGAGCAGTTCTTC.

The V gene is TRBV20-1, the J gene TRBJ2-3; 10 bases fit TRBD2. This CDR3 contains 18 residues. Germline CDR1 reads DFQATT; CDR2 reads SNEGSKA (reference sequence). With V trimmed by 0 bases and J by 2 bases, 11 bases remained unmatched. Here the CDR3 reads CSARDGDSAGGSTDTQYF. The CDR3 region has the DNA TGCAGTGCTAGAGATGGGGACTCAGCGGGGGGGTCCACAGATACGCAGTATTTT.

This clonotype has ten or more counts. CDR3 in DNA: TGTGCCACCAGCAGAGCGGGGGAGGGGAGTGATACGCAGTATTTT. It is translated as CATSRAGEGSDTQYF. J is TRBJ2-3 and V is TRBV15; 7 bases map to TRBD2. Germline trimming cut 1 base from V and 6 bases from J; bases unmatched to any gene: 7. The CDR3 spans 15 residues. The V gene's germline CDR1 is LNHNV and CDR2 YYDKDF (reference sequence).

This clonotype was counted only a few times. The chain links TRBV4-1 to TRBJ2-3, with no clear D. CDR3 size: 15 residues. Germline CDR1 reads MGHRA; CDR2 reads YSYEKL. Between the trimmed V and J ends, which lost 4 bases and 0 bases, there was a span of 11 bases. The CDR3, as DNA: TGCGCCAGCAGCCTAACAGAACCTAGCACAGATACGCAGTATTTT. It encodes CASSLTEPSTDTQYF.

The V gene is TRBV20-1, the J gene TRBJ1-1; D is undetermined. Looked up from germline, CDR1 is DFQATT and CDR2 is SNEGSKA (reference sequence). The CDR3 is made up of 13 amino acids. DNA of the CDR3: TGCAGCGCCGAGGAGGCAATGAACACTGAAGCTTTCTTT. As protein: CSAEEAMNTEAFF.

The chain links TRBV6-1 to TRBJ2-7; D may be TRBD1 (5 bases). In germline, CDR1 is MNHNS, CDR2 SASEGT. The V and J ends lost 7 bases and 2 bases respectively, with 15 bases between them. The CDR3 runs 14 residues. CDR3 bases: TGTGCCAGCATTCCTGGGGCCCAGACCTACGAGCAGTACTTC. It yields the protein CASIPGAQTYEQYF.

Only a few counts were recorded for this clonotype. The rearrangement uses TRBV5-5 and TRBJ2-3; unclear D gene. CDR1 is SGHKS and CDR2 is YYEKEE in the germline V gene (reference sequence). Between the trimmed V and J ends, which lost 1 base and 4 bases, there was a span of 7 bases. CDR3 length: 13 residues. The CDR3 DNA is TGTGCCAGCAGCTTGCAGCCCGCAGATACGCAGTATTTT. This gives the protein CASSLQPADTQYF.

The chain is built from TRBV6-2 or TRBV6-3 and TRBJ2-3; D remains unclear. Per germline, CDR1 MNHEY and CDR2 SVGEGT. The CDR3 runs 13 residues. V was clipped by 6 bases and J by 5 bases, with 12 bases between them. DNA for the CDR3: TGTGCCAGCAGCCTAATAGATGGAGATACGCAGTATTTT. Translation: CASSLIDGDTQYF.

J is TRBJ1-5 and V is TRBV15, with D uncertain. V lost 3 bases and J 7 bases, leaving 10 bases between the germline ends. Germline assignment: CDR1 LNHNV and CDR2 YYDKDF (reference sequence). CDR3 size: 13 residues. The CDR3 spells CATSSRGGQPQHF. CDR3 nucleotide sequence: TGTGCCACCAGCAGCCGGGGAGGGCAGCCCCAGCATTTT.

This chain joins TRBV2 and TRBJ1-1; a weak D match, TRBD1 (6 bases). V was clipped by 0 bases and J by 5 bases, with 16 bases between them. CDR3 length equals 16 residues. Germline V CDR1 and CDR2: SNHLY, FYNNEI. Written as DNA, the CDR3 is TGTGCCAGCAGTGAAGCTCGACAGATAGGGGGTACTGAAGCTTTCTTT. This translates into CASSEARQIGGTEAFF.

This clonotype was counted only a few times. V and J are TRBV20-1 and TRBJ2-1; 12 bases are shared with TRBD2. The length of the CDR3 is 16 residues. Germline CDR1 reads DFQATT; CDR2 reads SNEGSKA (reference sequence). V lost 0 bases, J lost 4 bases, and 4 bases stayed unmatched. CDR3 nucleotides: TGCAGTGCTAGAGAGCTAGCGGGGGGGCCATACAATGAGCAGTTCTTC. It is translated as CSARELAGGPYNEQFF.

The chain recombines TRBV6-2 or TRBV6-3 with TRBJ1-2; 8 bases fit TRBD1. The V segment lost 6 bases and the J segment 7 bases; nucleotides outside the gene matches: 7. Looked up from germline, CDR1 is MNHEY and CDR2 is SVGEGT. This CDR3 has 13 amino acids. DNA of the CDR3: TGTGCCAGCAGCCGCCCAGGGGGCGGTGGCTACACCTTC. Translated, it gives CASSRPGGGGYTF.

This rearrangement joins TRBV12-3 or TRBV12-4 to TRBJ1-5; 7 bases fit TRBD1. Trimming cost V 7 bases and J 4 bases; bases outside gene matches: 4. This CDR3 region has 13 residues. The CDR3 loop reads CASTRQGNQPQHF. The CDR3 DNA is TGTGCCAGCACCAGACAGGGAAATCAGCCCCAGCATTTT.

This clonotype was recorded at least ten times. The chain has TRBV4-1 and TRBJ1-1, with no clear D. This CDR3 is 13 amino acids long. In germline, CDR1 is MGHRA, CDR2 YSYEKL. V shed 4 bases and J shed 1 base, with 7 bases lying between them. The CDR3 sequence: CASSPRENTEAFF. Here the CDR3 DNA reads TGCGCCAGCAGCCCCCGGGAGAACACTGAAGCTTTCTTT.

The chain is built from TRBV11-2 and TRBJ1-1, with D perhaps TRBD1 (6 bases). The CDR3 is 16 residues long. Germline V gives CDR1 SGHAT, CDR2 FQNNGV. Trimming removed 1 base from V and 0 bases from J, with 12 bases in between. The CDR3 is CASSLVGGAMNTEAFF. CDR3 in DNA: TGTGCCAGCAGCTTAGTAGGGGGAGCCATGAACACTGAAGCTTTCTTT. Complete variable domain (other parts from reference TRBV11-2 and TRBJ1-1): EAGVAQSPRYKIIEKRQSVAFWCNPISGHATLYWYQQILGQGPKLLIQFQNNGVVDDSQLPKDRFSAERLKGVDSTLKIQPAKLEDSAVYLCASSLVGGAMNTEAFFGQGTRLTVV.

This clonotype came up a few times. The chain uses TRBV18 and TRBJ1-5; D uncertain. The CDR3 spans 15 residues. V was clipped by 2 bases and J by 1 base, with 9 bases between them. Per germline, CDR1 KGHSH and CDR2 LQKENI. The CDR3 spells CASSPNQESNQPQHF. The CDR3 DNA sequence: TGTGCCAGCTCACCAAATCAGGAGAGCAATCAGCCCCAGCATTTT.

This clonotype occurred many times. The chain joins TRBV5-1 to TRBJ2-1, with D perhaps TRBD1 or TRBD2 (5 bases each). The germline CDR1 and CDR2 sequences are SGHRS and YFSETQ. V lost 4 bases and J lost 6, with 17 bases in between. This CDR3 comprises 15 residues. The CDR3 protein is CASSPLSGPSNEQFF. The CDR3 DNA sequence: TGCGCCAGCAGCCCGCTTTCGGGGCCCTCCAATGAGCAGTTCTTC. Based on the CDR3 plus reference TRBV5-1 and TRBJ2-1, the full variable domain is KAGVTQTPRYLIKTRGQQVTLSCSPISGHRSVSWYQQTPGQGLQFLFEYFSETQRNKGNFPGRFSGRQFSNSRSEMNVSTLELGDSALYLCASSPLSGPSNEQFFGPGTRLTVL.

The rearrangement links TRBV18 to TRBJ1-2, with 8 bases that match TRBD1. There are 13 residues in the CDR3. The V segment lost 8 bases and the J segment 4 bases; nucleotides outside the gene matches: 6. Germline V gene lookup returns CDR1 KGHSH and CDR2 LQKENI. The chain's CDR3 is CASQDRGSYGYTF. Written as DNA, the CDR3 is TGTGCCAGCCAAGACAGGGGTAGCTATGGCTACACCTTC.